The rows below give T cell receptor beta chains drawn from one sample of a study of cytotoxic CD8 clonotypes in ibrutinib-treated CLL. Produced via immunoSEQ multiplex PCR; TCRdb's table is partial and in-frame only. The sample consists of 70,000 to 85,000 clones, 80% of them appearing once. The material sequenced was PBMCs, taken at disease progression, from a patient treated with ibrutinib. Receptor source: a human donor with chronic lymphocytic leukemia. Each CDR3 is given with its conserved first and last residue. D genes are given only for firm matches. The size of a clone is reported for some rows only, either as once, few or many, or as a class for expanded clones.

d_call	v_call	clone_size	j_call	cdr3_aa	cdr3_nt
.	TRBV11-3	.	TRBJ2-1	CASSLAAGPRRNEQFF	TGTGCCAGCAGCTTAGCGGCGGGGCCGAGGAGGAATGAGCAGTTCTTC
.	TRBV20-1	once	TRBJ2-7	CSASRSYEQYF	TGCAGTGCCAGTAGATCCTACGAGCAGTACTTC
.	TRBV19	once	TRBJ2-7	CASSGQPPYEQYF	TGTGCCAGTAGCGGACAACCTCCCTACGAGCAGTACTTC
.	TRBV28	few	TRBJ2-7	CASSWSFARLRPTYEQYF	TGTGCCAGCAGTTGGAGTTTCGCCAGATTACGTCCAACCTACGAGCAGTACTTC
TRBD2	TRBV7-2	.	TRBJ2-7	CASSLVGSSGTEQYF	TGTGCCAGCAGCTTAGTAGGCTCTAGCGGGACCGAGCAGTACTTC
.	TRBV2	.	TRBJ2-3	CASSEAGRGLDTQYF	TGTGCCAGCAGTGAAGCTGGGAGAGGGCTCGATACGCAGTATTTT
.	TRBV28	.	TRBJ2-7	CASSSPTKIVGEQYF	TGTGCCAGCAGCTCCCCGACTAAGATCGTTGGGGAGCAGTACTTC
.	TRBV18	.	TRBJ1-1	CASSDGRGNTEAFF	TGTGCCAGCTCAGATGGACGAGGGAACACTGAAGCTTTCTTT
.	TRBV6-1	once	TRBJ2-6	CASSRQKSGANVLTF	TGTGCCAGCAGTCGGCAGAAATCTGGGGCCAACGTCCTGACTTTC
TRBD1	TRBV6-5	.	TRBJ1-1	CASSWTGPSMNTEAFF	TGTGCCAGCAGTTGGACAGGACCTTCAATGAACACTGAAGCTTTCTTT
.	TRBV5-1	.	TRBJ1-1	CASSTGTVNTEAFF	TGCGCCAGCAGCACGGGGACGGTGAACACTGAAGCTTTCTTT
.	TRBV5-1	.	TRBJ1-2	CASSLVAGNSYGYTF	TGCGCCAGCAGCTTGGTGGCAGGGAACAGCTATGGCTACACCTTC
.	TRBV19	.	TRBJ1-4	CARPYPAHSLFF	TGTGCCAGGCCGTATCCGGCCCACTCACTGTTTTTT
TRBD1	TRBV2	.	TRBJ2-6	CASIPIDRGLSGANVLTF	TGTGCCAGCATTCCGATCGACAGGGGGTTATCTGGGGCCAACGTCCTGACTTTC
.	TRBV2	.	TRBJ1-4	CASSQRPTNEKLFF	TGTGCCAGCAGCCAGAGACCCACTAATGAAAAACTGTTTTTT
.	TRBV2	.	TRBJ1-1	CASTPGVGYTEAFF	TGTGCCAGCACCCCAGGGGTCGGGTACACTGAAGCTTTCTTT
.	TRBV27	.	TRBJ2-7	CASSLSTGGYEQYF	TGTGCCAGCAGTTTATCAACTGGGGGCTACGAGCAGTACTTC
.	TRBV2	.	TRBJ1-1	CASSVGGRGTEAFF	TGTGCCAGCAGTGTTGGGGGGCGAGGCACTGAAGCTTTCTTT
.	TRBV19	medium-sized	TRBJ1-1	CASSIRGSTEAFF	TGTGCCAGTAGTATAAGGGGATCCACTGAAGCTTTCTTT
.	TRBV2	few	TRBJ1-3	CASSRQLGAGAIGNTIYF	TGTGCCAGCAGTAGACAGTTGGGTGCAGGGGCAATCGGAAACACCATATATTTT
.	TRBV6-1	.	TRBJ1-4	CASSERDANEKLFF	TGTGCCAGCAGTGAAAGGGACGCCAATGAAAAACTGTTTTTT
.	TRBV28	few	TRBJ1-5	CASSALSRISNQPQHF	TGTGCCAGCAGCGCCCTCTCAAGAATTAGCAATCAGCCCCAGCATTTT
.	TRBV28	.	TRBJ1-2	CASASVTDYGYTF	TGTGCCAGCGCTTCGGTGACGGACTATGGCTACACCTTC
.	TRBV7-9	.	TRBJ2-7	CASSPGGSAKQYF	TGTGCCAGCAGCCCCGGGGGTAGCGCCAAGCAGTACTTC
.	TRBV5-1	.	TRBJ2-2	CASSLYDTGELFF	TGCGCCAGCAGCTTATATGACACCGGGGAGCTGTTTTTT
TRBD2	TRBV19	.	TRBJ2-1	CASSPQGGLAGAHSYNEQFF	TGTGCCAGTAGTCCCCAGGGAGGACTAGCGGGAGCCCACTCCTACAATGAGCAGTTCTTC
.	TRBV4-2	.	TRBJ1-1	CASSQIFRNTEAFF	TGTGCCAGCAGCCAAATATTTAGGAACACTGAAGCTTTCTTT
.	TRBV7-9	.	TRBJ2-7	CASSLARDRLRGEQYF	TGTGCCAGCAGCTTAGCAAGGGACCGTCTAAGGGGCGAGCAGTACTTC
TRBD2	TRBV15	once	TRBJ2-5	CATSRGRGRVSQETQYF	TGTGCCACCAGCAGAGGGCGCGGGAGGGTTTCGCAAGAGACCCAGTACTTC
.	TRBV12-5	.	TRBJ2-1	CASGKSSYNEQFF	TGTGCTAGTGGAAAGAGCTCCTACAATGAGCAGTTCTTC
.	TRBV18	.	TRBJ1-3	CASSPYDSSSGNTIYF	TGTGCCAGCTCACCATACGACAGCAGCTCTGGAAACACCATATATTTT